A selection of T cell receptor beta chains follows, all from one sample in a study of cytomegalovirus exposure and HLA in healthy donors. Using immunoSEQ multiplex PCR, the repertoire was profiled, and TCRdb retains in-frame clones only, with some absent. This table has approximately 110,000 clones, about 83% appearing once. Sample: PBMCs. The receptors here all came from a female donor in good health and CMV-seropositive. Both conserved end residues are part of each CDR3. Each record gives: CDR3 DNA, CDR3 protein, clone size, J gene, V gene, CDR3 length, D gene. A D gene is named only where the DNA matches it firmly. Size tells how often a clone was seen (once, few, many) or the class of an expanded clone, and some rows leave it out.

CDR3nt: TGCAGCGTACAGGATGAAAAACTGTTTTTT
CDR3aa: CSVQDEKLFF
abundance: NA
j_gene: TRBJ1-4
v_gene: TRBV29-1
len: 10
d_gene: NA

CDR3nt: TGTGCCAGCAGCTACACTAGCGGTTACAATGAGCAGTTCTTC
CDR3aa: CASSYTSGYNEQFF
abundance: NA
j_gene: TRBJ2-1
v_gene: TRBV9
len: 14
d_gene: TRBD2

CDR3nt: TGCGCCAGCAGCTTGGTCACAGTAAACACTGAAGCTTTCTTT
CDR3aa: CASSLVTVNTEAFF
abundance: NA
j_gene: TRBJ1-1
v_gene: TRBV5-1
len: 14
d_gene: NA

CDR3nt: TGCGCCAGCAGCCCCCCAGGACAGTACAATGAGCAGTTCTTC
CDR3aa: CASSPPGQYNEQFF
abundance: NA
j_gene: TRBJ2-1
v_gene: TRBV5-1
len: 14
d_gene: NA

CDR3nt: TGTGCCACCAGCAGCCTCCGACAAACAGATACGCAGTATTTT
CDR3aa: CATSSLRQTDTQYF
abundance: NA
j_gene: TRBJ2-3
v_gene: TRBV15
len: 14
d_gene: NA

CDR3nt: TGTGCCACCAAGCGCGAATCAAGCTCCTACAATGAGCAGTTCTTC
CDR3aa: CATKRESSSYNEQFF
abundance: NA
j_gene: TRBJ2-1
v_gene: TRBV19
len: 15
d_gene: NA

CDR3nt: TGTGCCAGCAGCCACCCCGGTACAGGGTCGAATGAAGCTTTCTTT
CDR3aa: CASSHPGTGSNEAFF
abundance: NA
j_gene: TRBJ1-1
v_gene: TRBV4-2
len: 15
d_gene: NA

CDR3nt: TGCGCCAGCAGTGATCCACTACCGAGCTCCTACAATGAGCAGTTCTTC
CDR3aa: CASSDPLPSSYNEQFF
abundance: NA
j_gene: TRBJ2-1
v_gene: TRBV10-1
len: 16
d_gene: NA

CDR3nt: TGTGCCAGCAGCTCGGGACTAGCGGGGGTCGTTCCCAGGCTCGAGCAGTACTTC
CDR3aa: CASSSGLAGVVPRLEQYF
abundance: NA
j_gene: TRBJ2-7
v_gene: TRBV28
len: 18
d_gene: TRBD2

CDR3nt: TGTGCCAGCAGCCGGACAGGGGGCATAAGCAATCAGCCCCAGCATTTT
CDR3aa: CASSRTGGISNQPQHF
abundance: NA
j_gene: TRBJ1-5
v_gene: TRBV28
len: 16
d_gene: TRBD1

CDR3nt: TGTGCCAGCAGTCCTTCAGGGGGCAATCAGCCCCAGCATTTT
CDR3aa: CASSPSGGNQPQHF
abundance: NA
j_gene: TRBJ1-5
v_gene: TRBV2
len: 14
d_gene: NA

CDR3nt: TGCGCCAGCAGCCACCCACAGGGGGCAGTTTTTGAAAAACTGTTTTTT
CDR3aa: CASSHPQGAVFEKLFF
abundance: NA
j_gene: TRBJ1-4
v_gene: TRBV4-1
len: 16
d_gene: TRBD1

CDR3nt: TGTGCTAGCAGCTTAAGTAGCCGTACAGATACGCAGTATTTT
CDR3aa: CASSLSSRTDTQYF
abundance: NA
j_gene: TRBJ2-3
v_gene: TRBV7-7
len: 14
d_gene: NA

CDR3nt: TGTGCCAGCAGTCATGGGGACAGGGATTACGAGCAGTACTTC
CDR3aa: CASSHGDRDYEQYF
abundance: NA
j_gene: TRBJ2-7
v_gene: TRBV7-8
len: 14
d_gene: TRBD1

CDR3nt: TGCAGCGTTGAAATATCCTATGGCTACACCTTC
CDR3aa: CSVEISYGYTF
abundance: NA
j_gene: TRBJ1-2
v_gene: TRBV29-1
len: 11
d_gene: NA

CDR3nt: TGTGCCAGCAGCTTATCCCCACGGGACAGGGGACGACACGAGCAGTACTTC
CDR3aa: CASSLSPRDRGRHEQYF
abundance: NA
j_gene: TRBJ2-7
v_gene: TRBV7-3
len: 17
d_gene: TRBD1

CDR3nt: TGTGCCAGCAGATTGACAGGTTGGCGGCAGCCCCAGCATTTT
CDR3aa: CASRLTGWRQPQHF
abundance: NA
j_gene: TRBJ1-5
v_gene: TRBV28
len: 14
d_gene: NA

CDR3nt: TGCGCCAGCAGCTTGGAGTCAGGGGGATTAGAGACCCAGTACTTC
CDR3aa: CASSLESGGLETQYF
abundance: NA
j_gene: TRBJ2-5
v_gene: TRBV5-1
len: 15
d_gene: TRBD1

CDR3nt: TGTGCCAGCACTTCGAACGGACAGAACTACAATGAGCAGTTCTTC
CDR3aa: CASTSNGQNYNEQFF
abundance: NA
j_gene: TRBJ2-1
v_gene: TRBV2
len: 15
d_gene: NA

CDR3nt: TGTGCCAGCAGACCCGGGAGCCCAGCAGCTAATGAGCAGTTCTTC
CDR3aa: CASRPGSPAANEQFF
abundance: once
j_gene: TRBJ2-1
v_gene: TRBV28
len: 15
d_gene: NA

CDR3nt: TGTGCCAGCAGTTACTACGCGCGGGGGACCCAGGGAACCCAGTACTTC
CDR3aa: CASSYYARGTQGTQYF
abundance: NA
j_gene: TRBJ2-5
v_gene: TRBV6-5
len: 16
d_gene: TRBD2

CDR3nt: TGTGCCAGCAGCTTAAACCGGGATCCACTCCCTATTCCCCATTCACCCCTCCACTTT
CDR3aa: CASSLNRDPLPIPHSPLHF
abundance: few
j_gene: TRBJ1-6
v_gene: TRBV7-2
len: 19
d_gene: NA

CDR3nt: TGTGCCAGCAGTAGAGGTCTGGGACTAGCGGGGGATACGCAGTATTTT
CDR3aa: CASSRGLGLAGDTQYF
abundance: NA
j_gene: TRBJ2-3
v_gene: TRBV27
len: 16
d_gene: TRBD2

CDR3nt: TGCGCCAGCAGCCAACAGGGGGCGCGCACAGATACGCAGTATTTT
CDR3aa: CASSQQGARTDTQYF
abundance: few
j_gene: TRBJ2-3
v_gene: TRBV5-1
len: 15
d_gene: TRBD1

CDR3nt: TGTGCCAGCTCAATGGCGGGGGTAGGGAACACTGAAGCTTTCTTT
CDR3aa: CASSMAGVGNTEAFF
abundance: NA
j_gene: TRBJ1-1
v_gene: TRBV18
len: 15
d_gene: NA

CDR3nt: TGCGCCAGCAGCTTGTTCCCGGCTAGCGGGAAGTATGAGCAGTTCTTC
CDR3aa: CASSLFPASGKYEQFF
abundance: NA
j_gene: TRBJ2-1
v_gene: TRBV5-1
len: 16
d_gene: TRBD2

CDR3nt: TGTGCCAGCAGCTTAGGGCTAGCGGGGACGGGAGATACGCAGTATTTT
CDR3aa: CASSLGLAGTGDTQYF
abundance: NA
j_gene: TRBJ2-3
v_gene: TRBV11-2
len: 16
d_gene: TRBD2

CDR3nt: TGTGCCAGCGGCCCGACAGGGGGGGAGGAAAAACTGTTTTTT
CDR3aa: CASGPTGGEEKLFF
abundance: NA
j_gene: TRBJ1-4
v_gene: TRBV2
len: 14
d_gene: TRBD1

CDR3nt: TGTGCCTGGAGTCCTGGCCATCTTGCAACTAATGAAAAACTGTTTTTT
CDR3aa: CAWSPGHLATNEKLFF
abundance: once
j_gene: TRBJ1-4
v_gene: TRBV30
len: 16
d_gene: NA

CDR3nt: TGCGCCAGCAGCTTACGGACAGGGGGCGGCTACTCTGCTTGGGAGCAGTACTTC
CDR3aa: CASSLRTGGGYSAWEQYF
abundance: NA
j_gene: TRBJ2-7
v_gene: TRBV5-1
len: 18
d_gene: TRBD1

CDR3nt: TGTGCCAGCAGCTTAAGAGGGGCGGGGGAGCAGTTCTTC
CDR3aa: CASSLRGAGEQFF
abundance: NA
j_gene: TRBJ2-1
v_gene: TRBV7-3
len: 13
d_gene: NA

CDR3nt: TGTGCCAGCAAAACTGGAGGGAACACCGGGGAGCTGTTTTTT
CDR3aa: CASKTGGNTGELFF
abundance: NA
j_gene: TRBJ2-2
v_gene: TRBV25-1
len: 14
d_gene: NA

CDR3nt: TGTGCCAGCAGCTACACAGGGGGTGTGAACTATGGCTACACCTTC
CDR3aa: CASSYTGGVNYGYTF
abundance: NA
j_gene: TRBJ1-2
v_gene: TRBV7-2
len: 15
d_gene: TRBD1

CDR3nt: TGCGCCAGCAGCGGGACAGGGGGAACCCTCGCAACTAATGAAAAACTGTTTTTT
CDR3aa: CASSGTGGTLATNEKLFF
abundance: NA
j_gene: TRBJ1-4
v_gene: TRBV5-1
len: 18
d_gene: TRBD1

CDR3nt: TGTGCCAGCAGTGTAGGACTAGCGGGAGGACTCATAATGTCCCAGTACTTC
CDR3aa: CASSVGLAGGLIMSQYF
abundance: NA
j_gene: TRBJ2-5
v_gene: TRBV6-1
len: 17
d_gene: TRBD2

CDR3nt: TGCGCCAGCAGTGAGCCGTTGGGACTAGCGGGATACGGTTCCTACGAGCAGTACTTC
CDR3aa: CASSEPLGLAGYGSYEQYF
abundance: NA
j_gene: TRBJ2-7
v_gene: TRBV10-2
len: 19
d_gene: TRBD2

CDR3nt: TGTGCCAGTAGTATCAGCCAGGGAACTGGGGCCAACGTCCTGACTTTC
CDR3aa: CASSISQGTGANVLTF
abundance: NA
j_gene: TRBJ2-6
v_gene: TRBV19
len: 16
d_gene: NA

CDR3nt: TGCGCCAGCAGCCCCCAGCCTCAGGGGGCGCTGAATGAAAAACTGTTTTTT
CDR3aa: CASSPQPQGALNEKLFF
abundance: NA
j_gene: TRBJ1-4
v_gene: TRBV4-1
len: 17
d_gene: TRBD1

CDR3nt: TGTGCCAGCTCACCTGGGCAGTTCATGAACACTGAAGCTTTCTTT
CDR3aa: CASSPGQFMNTEAFF
abundance: NA
j_gene: TRBJ1-1
v_gene: TRBV6-1
len: 15
d_gene: NA

CDR3nt: TGCGCCAGCGACACCGGGACAGGGACCAATGAGCAGTTCTTC
CDR3aa: CASDTGTGTNEQFF
abundance: NA
j_gene: TRBJ2-1
v_gene: TRBV5-1
len: 14
d_gene: TRBD1

CDR3nt: TGTGCCAGCAGGGAAAAGACTTTTTCCTCCTCCTACGAGCAGTACTTC
CDR3aa: CASREKTFSSSYEQYF
abundance: NA
j_gene: TRBJ2-7
v_gene: TRBV27
len: 16
d_gene: NA

CDR3nt: TGCGCCAGCAGTGAGTCTCGAGATACGCAGTATTTT
CDR3aa: CASSESRDTQYF
abundance: few
j_gene: TRBJ2-3
v_gene: TRBV10-1
len: 12
d_gene: NA

CDR3nt: TGTGCCAGTAGTCCAGATTCAATAAGCAATCAGCCCCAGCATTTT
CDR3aa: CASSPDSISNQPQHF
abundance: NA
j_gene: TRBJ1-5
v_gene: TRBV19
len: 15
d_gene: NA

CDR3nt: TGTGCCAGCTCCCAAAGGACAGGTTGGGAAAAACTGTTTTTT
CDR3aa: CASSQRTGWEKLFF
abundance: NA
j_gene: TRBJ1-4
v_gene: TRBV18
len: 14
d_gene: TRBD1

CDR3nt: TGTGCCAGCAGCTTACGAGAGAACAATCAGCCCCAGCATTTT
CDR3aa: CASSLRENNQPQHF
abundance: once
j_gene: TRBJ1-5
v_gene: TRBV7-2
len: 14
d_gene: NA